This T cell receptor beta chain was documented in a study of blood T cell repertoires in COVID-19. For the study at large: Sources were T cells, B-cell-depleted T cells, or PBMCs; the material itself was cDNA or gDNA.

Clones were read by immunoSEQ multiplex PCR, and TCRdb kept only the in-frame ones, dropping some. This sample has 380,000 or so clones; around 88% occur once, and the top ten carry under 8.5%. J lost 3 bases, V lost 3 bases, and 6 bases had no gene match. Germline CDR1 and CDR2: SGHRS and YFSETQ. The CDR3 totals 15 residues. The V and J genes are TRBV5-1 and TRBJ1-2; 9 bases map to TRBD1. The specimen was peripheral blood. The origin of this receptor is a woman aged 60 to 75 with COVID-19, enrolled during active disease. CDR3 DNA: TGCGCCAGCAGCTCCGGACAGGGGTATGACTATGGCTACACCTTC. Its protein is CASSSGQGYDYGYTF.